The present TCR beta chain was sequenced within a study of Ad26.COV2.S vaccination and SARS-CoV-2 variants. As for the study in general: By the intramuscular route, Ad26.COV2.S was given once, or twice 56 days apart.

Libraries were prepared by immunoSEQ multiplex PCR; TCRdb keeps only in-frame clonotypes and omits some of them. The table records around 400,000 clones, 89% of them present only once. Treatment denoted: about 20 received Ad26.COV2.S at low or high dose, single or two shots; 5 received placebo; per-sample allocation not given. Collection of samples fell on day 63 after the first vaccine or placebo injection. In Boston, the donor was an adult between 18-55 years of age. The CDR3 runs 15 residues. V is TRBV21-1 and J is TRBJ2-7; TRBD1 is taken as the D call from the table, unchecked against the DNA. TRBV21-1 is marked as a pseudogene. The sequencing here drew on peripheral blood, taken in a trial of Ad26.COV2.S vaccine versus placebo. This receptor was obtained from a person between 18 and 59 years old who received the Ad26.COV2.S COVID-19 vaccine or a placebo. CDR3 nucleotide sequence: TGTGCCAGCAGTCTCAGGGGGTTGAGCTCCTACGAGCAGTACTTC. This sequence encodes CASSLRGLSSYEQYF.